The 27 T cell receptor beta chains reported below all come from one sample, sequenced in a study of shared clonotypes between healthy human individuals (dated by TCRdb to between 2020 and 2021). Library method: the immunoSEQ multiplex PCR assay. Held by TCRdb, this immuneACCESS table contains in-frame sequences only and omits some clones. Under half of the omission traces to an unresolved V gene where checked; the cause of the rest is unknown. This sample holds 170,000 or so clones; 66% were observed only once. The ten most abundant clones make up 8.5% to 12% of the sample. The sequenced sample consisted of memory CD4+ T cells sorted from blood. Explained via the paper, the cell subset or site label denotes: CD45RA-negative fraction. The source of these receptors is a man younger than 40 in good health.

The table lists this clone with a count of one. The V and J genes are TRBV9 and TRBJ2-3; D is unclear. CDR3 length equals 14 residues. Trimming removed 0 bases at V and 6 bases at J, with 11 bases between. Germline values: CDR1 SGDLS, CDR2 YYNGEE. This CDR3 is CASSVVPGQDTQYF. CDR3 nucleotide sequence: TGTGCCAGCAGCGTAGTGCCAGGTCAGGATACGCAGTATTTT. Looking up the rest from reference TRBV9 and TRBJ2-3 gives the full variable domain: DSGVTQTPKHLITATGQRVTLRCSPRSGDLSVYWYQQSLDQGLQFLIQYYNGEERAKGNILERFSAQQFPDLHSELNLSSLELGDSALYFCASSVVPGQDTQYFGPGTRLTVL.

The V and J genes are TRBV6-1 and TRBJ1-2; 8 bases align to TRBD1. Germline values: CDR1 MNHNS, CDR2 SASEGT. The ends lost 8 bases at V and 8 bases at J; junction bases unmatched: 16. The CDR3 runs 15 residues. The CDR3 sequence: CASDDPGQAKRGYTF. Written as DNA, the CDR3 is TGTGCCAGCGATGATCCGGGACAGGCTAAAAGGGGCTACACCTTC.

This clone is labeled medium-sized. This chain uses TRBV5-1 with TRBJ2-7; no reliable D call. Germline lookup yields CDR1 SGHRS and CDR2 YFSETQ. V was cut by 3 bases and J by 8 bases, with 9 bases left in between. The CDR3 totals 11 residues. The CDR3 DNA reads TGCGCCAGCAGCTCGGATCAGAAGCAGTACTTC. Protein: CASSSDQKQYF.

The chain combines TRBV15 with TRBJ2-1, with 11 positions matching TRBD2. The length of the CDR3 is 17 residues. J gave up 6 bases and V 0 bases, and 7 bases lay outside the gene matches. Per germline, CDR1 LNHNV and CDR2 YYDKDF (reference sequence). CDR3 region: CATSRELAGGWGNEQFF. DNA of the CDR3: TGTGCCACCAGCAGAGAGTTAGCGGGAGGGTGGGGCAATGAGCAGTTCTTC.

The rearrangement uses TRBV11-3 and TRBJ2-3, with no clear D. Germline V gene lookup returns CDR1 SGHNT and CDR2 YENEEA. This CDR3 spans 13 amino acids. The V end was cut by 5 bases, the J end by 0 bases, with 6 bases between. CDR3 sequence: CASSDFSTDTQYF. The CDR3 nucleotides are TGTGCCAGCAGCGACTTTAGCACAGATACGCAGTATTTT.

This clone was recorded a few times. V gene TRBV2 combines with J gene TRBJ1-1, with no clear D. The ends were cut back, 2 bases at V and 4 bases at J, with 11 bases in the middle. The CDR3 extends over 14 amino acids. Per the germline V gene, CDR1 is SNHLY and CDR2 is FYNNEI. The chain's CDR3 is CASSEPPGTTEAFF. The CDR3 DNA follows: TGTGCCAGCAGTGAACCCCCCGGAACCACTGAAGCTTTCTTT.

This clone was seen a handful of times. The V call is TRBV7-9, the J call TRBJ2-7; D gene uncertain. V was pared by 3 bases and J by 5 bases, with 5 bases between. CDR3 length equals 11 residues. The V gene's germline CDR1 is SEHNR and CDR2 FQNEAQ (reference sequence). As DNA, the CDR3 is TGTGCCAGCAGCTTCCTCAACGAGCAGTACTTC. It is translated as CASSFLNEQYF.

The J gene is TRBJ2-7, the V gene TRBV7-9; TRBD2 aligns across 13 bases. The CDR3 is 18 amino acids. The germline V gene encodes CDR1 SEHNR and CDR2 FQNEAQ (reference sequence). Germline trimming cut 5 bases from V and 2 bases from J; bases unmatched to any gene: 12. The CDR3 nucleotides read TGTGCCAGCAGCCCCATCCAAAGGACTAGCGGGAGAACCTACGAGCAGTACTTC. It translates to CASSPIQRTSGRTYEQYF.

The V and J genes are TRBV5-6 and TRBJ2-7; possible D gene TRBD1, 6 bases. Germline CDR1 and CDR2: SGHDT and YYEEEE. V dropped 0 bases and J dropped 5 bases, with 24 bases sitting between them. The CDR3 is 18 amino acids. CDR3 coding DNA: TGTGCCAGCAGCTTGGCCCTGGACCGGGCAGGGGTTAAAAACGAGCAGTACTTC. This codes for CASSLALDRAGVKNEQYF.

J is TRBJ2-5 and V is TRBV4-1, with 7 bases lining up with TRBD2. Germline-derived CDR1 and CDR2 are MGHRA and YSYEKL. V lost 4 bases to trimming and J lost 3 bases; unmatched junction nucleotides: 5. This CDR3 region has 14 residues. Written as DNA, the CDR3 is TGCGCCAGCAGCCCCACTCTAGCGGAAGAGACCCAGTACTTC. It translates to CASSPTLAEETQYF.

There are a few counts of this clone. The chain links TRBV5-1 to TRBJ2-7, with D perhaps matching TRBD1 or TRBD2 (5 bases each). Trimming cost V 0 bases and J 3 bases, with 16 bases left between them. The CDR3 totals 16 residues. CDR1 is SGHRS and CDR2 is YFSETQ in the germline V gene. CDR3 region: CASSLADPSGGYEQYF. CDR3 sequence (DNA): TGCGCCAGCAGCTTGGCCGACCCTTCTGGGGGCTACGAGCAGTACTTC.

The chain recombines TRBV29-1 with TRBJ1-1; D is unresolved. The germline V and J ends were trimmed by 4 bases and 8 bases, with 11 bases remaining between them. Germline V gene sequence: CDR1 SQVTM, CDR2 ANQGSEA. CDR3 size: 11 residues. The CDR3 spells CSVGSDMEAFF. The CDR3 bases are TGCAGCGTTGGATCAGACATGGAAGCTTTCTTT.

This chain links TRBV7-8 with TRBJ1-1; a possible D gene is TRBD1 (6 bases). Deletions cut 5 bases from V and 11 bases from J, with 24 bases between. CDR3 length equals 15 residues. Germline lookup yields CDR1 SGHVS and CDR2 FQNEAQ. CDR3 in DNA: TGTGCCAGCAGCCATAATATCCCAGGGGCCAGTGGGGCTTTCTTT. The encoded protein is CASSHNIPGASGAFF.

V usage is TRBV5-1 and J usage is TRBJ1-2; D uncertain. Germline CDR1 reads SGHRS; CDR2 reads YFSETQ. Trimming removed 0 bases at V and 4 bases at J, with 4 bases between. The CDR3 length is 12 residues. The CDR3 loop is CASSLAGYGYTF. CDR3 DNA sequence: TGCGCCAGCAGCTTGGCGGGCTATGGCTACACCTTC. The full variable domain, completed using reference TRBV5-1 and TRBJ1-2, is KAGVTQTPRYLIKTRGQQVTLSCSPISGHRSVSWYQQTPGQGLQFLFEYFSETQRNKGNFPGRFSGRQFSNSRSEMNVSTLELGDSALYLCASSLAGYGYTFGSGTRLTVV.

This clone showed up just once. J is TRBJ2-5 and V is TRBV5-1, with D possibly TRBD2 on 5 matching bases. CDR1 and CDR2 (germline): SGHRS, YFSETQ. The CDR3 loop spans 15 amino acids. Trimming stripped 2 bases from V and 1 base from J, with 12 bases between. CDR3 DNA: TGCGCCAGCAGCTTAGCGGACGAACCCCAAGAGACCCAGTACTTC. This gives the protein CASSLADEPQETQYF.

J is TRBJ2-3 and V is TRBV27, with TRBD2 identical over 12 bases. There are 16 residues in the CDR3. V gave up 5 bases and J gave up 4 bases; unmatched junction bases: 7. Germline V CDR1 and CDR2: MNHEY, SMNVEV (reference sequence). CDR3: CASSPRLAGEADTQYF. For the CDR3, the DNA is TGTGCCAGCAGTCCCCGACTAGCGGGAGAGGCAGATACGCAGTATTTT.

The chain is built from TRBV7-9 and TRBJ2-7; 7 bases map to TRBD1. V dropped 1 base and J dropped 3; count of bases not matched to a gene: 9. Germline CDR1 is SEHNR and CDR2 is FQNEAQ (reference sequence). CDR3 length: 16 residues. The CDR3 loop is CASSLDRQGVYYEQYF. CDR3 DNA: TGTGCCAGCAGCTTAGATCGGCAGGGGGTATACTACGAGCAGTACTTC.

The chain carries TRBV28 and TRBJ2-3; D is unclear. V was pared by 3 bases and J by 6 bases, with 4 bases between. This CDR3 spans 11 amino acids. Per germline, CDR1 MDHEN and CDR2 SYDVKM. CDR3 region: CASSFLDTQYF. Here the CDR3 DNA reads TGTGCCAGCAGTTTTCTGGATACGCAGTATTTT.

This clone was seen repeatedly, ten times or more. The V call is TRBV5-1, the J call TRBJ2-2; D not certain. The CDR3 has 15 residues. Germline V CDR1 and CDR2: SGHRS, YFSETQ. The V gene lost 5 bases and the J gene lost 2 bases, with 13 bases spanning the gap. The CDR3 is CASRATGLNTGELFF. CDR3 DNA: TGCGCCAGCAGGGCTACCGGGCTCAACACCGGGGAGCTGTTTTTT.

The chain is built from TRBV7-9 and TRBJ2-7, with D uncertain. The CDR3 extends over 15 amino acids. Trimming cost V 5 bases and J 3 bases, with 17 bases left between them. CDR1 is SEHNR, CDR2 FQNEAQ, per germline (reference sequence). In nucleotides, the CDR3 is TGTGCCAGCAGCAAAGGGCCCCCGGCGAGCTACGAGCAGTACTTC. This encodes CASSKGPPASYEQYF.

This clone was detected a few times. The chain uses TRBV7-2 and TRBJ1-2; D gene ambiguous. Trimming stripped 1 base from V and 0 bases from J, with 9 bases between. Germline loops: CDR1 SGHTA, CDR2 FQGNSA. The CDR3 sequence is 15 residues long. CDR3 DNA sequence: TGTGCCAGCAGCTTAGATCGAGCGACTAACTATGGCTACACCTTC. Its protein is CASSLDRATNYGYTF.

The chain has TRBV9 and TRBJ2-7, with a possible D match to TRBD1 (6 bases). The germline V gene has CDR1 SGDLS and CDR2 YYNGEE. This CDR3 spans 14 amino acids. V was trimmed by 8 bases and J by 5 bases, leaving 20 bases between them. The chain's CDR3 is CAREQGFPLHEQYF. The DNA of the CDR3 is TGTGCCAGAGAACAGGGATTCCCTTTACACGAGCAGTACTTC.

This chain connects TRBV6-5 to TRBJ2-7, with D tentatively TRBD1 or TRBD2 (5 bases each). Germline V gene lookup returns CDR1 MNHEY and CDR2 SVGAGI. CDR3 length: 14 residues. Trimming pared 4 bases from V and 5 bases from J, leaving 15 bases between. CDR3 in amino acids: CASSLGTMLDEQYF. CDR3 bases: TGTGCCAGCAGTTTAGGGACCATGTTAGACGAGCAGTACTTC.

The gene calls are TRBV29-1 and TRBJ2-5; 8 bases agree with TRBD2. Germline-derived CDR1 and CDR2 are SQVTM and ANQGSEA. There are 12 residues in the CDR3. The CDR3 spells CSSSGQQETQYF. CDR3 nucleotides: TGCAGTTCTAGCGGGCAACAAGAGACCCAGTACTTC. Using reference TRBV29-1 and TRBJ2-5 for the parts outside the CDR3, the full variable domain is SAVISQKPSRDICQRGTSLTIQCQVDSQVTMMFWYRQQPGQSLTLIATANQGSEATYESGFVIDKFPISRPNLTFSTLTVSNMSPEDSSIYLCSSSGQQETQYFGPGTRLLVL.

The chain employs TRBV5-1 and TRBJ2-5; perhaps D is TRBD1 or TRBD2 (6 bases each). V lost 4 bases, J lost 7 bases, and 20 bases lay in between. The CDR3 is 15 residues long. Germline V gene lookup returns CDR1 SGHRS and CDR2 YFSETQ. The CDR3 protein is CASSPRGDQSATQYF. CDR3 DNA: TGCGCCAGCAGCCCGAGGGGGGATCAGTCGGCGACCCAGTACTTC.

CDR3 nucleotide sequence: TGTGCCATCAGTGAGAGGGGCAGGGTCTATGGCTACACCTTC. Translation: CAISERGRVYGYTF. This rearrangement joins TRBV10-3 to TRBJ1-2; possible D gene TRBD1, 5 bases. The CDR3 has 14 amino acids. Germline V lookup: CDR1 ENHRY, CDR2 SYGVKD. The V end lost 2 bases, the J end lost 4 bases, and 11 bases lay between the germline ends.

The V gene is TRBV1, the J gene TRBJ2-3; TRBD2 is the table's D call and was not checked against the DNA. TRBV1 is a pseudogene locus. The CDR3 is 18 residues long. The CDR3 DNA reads TGCACCAGCAGCCCCTGGGGACTAGCGCGCCATGGGGTGGATACGCAGTATTTT. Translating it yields CTSSPWGLARHGVDTQYF.